These 16 T cell receptor beta chains share one sample of origin, sequenced in a study of Ad26.COV2.S vaccination and SARS-CoV-2 variants. Stated treatment: 15 to 20 received Ad26.COV2.S at low or high dose, single or two shots; several received placebo; per-sample allocation not given. The samples were gathered on day 63 after the first injection of vaccine or placebo. The protocol was immunoSEQ multiplex PCR, while the TCRdb copy is restricted to in-frame clones and leaves out a portion. The sample yields around 400,000 clones, 75% to 95% seen once. The specimen comprised peripheral blood, sampled in a trial of Ad26.COV2.S vaccine versus placebo. The receptors stem from a person aged 18-60 years who received the Ad26.COV2.S COVID-19 vaccine or a placebo.

In this sample, this clone turned up a few times. The V and J genes are TRBV2 and TRBJ1-5, with unresolved D. The V end was cut by 5 bases, the J end by 2 bases, with 10 bases between. The CDR3 runs to 14 residues. CDR1 SNHLY and CDR2 FYNNEI come from the germline V gene. The CDR3 sequence is CASSPLTGNQPQHF. The CDR3 coding sequence is TGTGCCAGCAGTCCTTTGACCGGCAATCAGCCCCAGCATTTT.

The chain has TRBV18 and TRBJ2-5; TRBD2 aligns across 10 bases. Germline V gene lookup returns CDR1 KGHSH and CDR2 LQKENI. This CDR3 comprises 16 residues. The V gene end was trimmed by 3 bases and the J gene end by 0 bases; junction bases not matched to a gene: 4. CDR3 protein: CASSPPGTSDQETQYF. The DNA for the CDR3 is TGTGCCAGCTCACCCCCCGGGACTAGCGACCAAGAGACCCAGTACTTC.

The gene calls are TRBV27 and TRBJ2-2, with TRBD2 identical over 13 bases. V was pared by 5 bases and J by 6 bases, with 15 bases of the junction left unmatched. Looked up from germline, CDR1 is MNHEY and CDR2 is SMNVEV (reference sequence). This CDR3 contains 19 residues. Written as DNA, the CDR3 is TGTGCCAGCAGTCTGAAACTAGCGGGAGGGCCTTTGGGGTCCGGGGAGCTGTTTTTT. Its protein is CASSLKLAGGPLGSGELFF.

The genes are TRBV5-1 and TRBJ2-1; a weak D match, TRBD1 (7 bases). This CDR3 contains 15 residues. The germline gives CDR1 SGHRS, CDR2 YFSETQ. V shed 1 base and J shed 3 bases, with 11 bases lying between them. DNA for the CDR3: TGCGCCAGCAGCTTGCACCAGGGGGGCTACAATGAGCAGTTCTTC. Amino acids: CASSLHQGGYNEQFF. The whole variable domain, filled in from reference TRBV5-1 and TRBJ2-1, reads KAGVTQTPRYLIKTRGQQVTLSCSPISGHRSVSWYQQTPGQGLQFLFEYFSETQRNKGNFPGRFSGRQFSNSRSEMNVSTLELGDSALYLCASSLHQGGYNEQFFGPGTRLTVL.

The rearrangement joins TRBV18 to TRBJ1-1; tentatively, D is TRBD1 (5 bases). Trimming stripped 4 bases from V and 3 bases from J, with 18 bases between. The CDR3 is 16 amino acids. Germline CDR1 reads KGHSH; CDR2 reads LQKENI. CDR3 amino acids: CASSLNVQGGDTEAFF. DNA for the CDR3: TGTGCCAGCTCACTAAACGTCCAGGGTGGGGACACTGAAGCTTTCTTT.

In DNA, the CDR3 is TGTGCCAGCAGCTTAGGGGGGCAGGGAGCCGAGCAGTACTTC. Translation gives CASSLGGQGAEQYF. The rearrangement joins TRBV7-3 to TRBJ2-7; D is possibly TRBD1 or TRBD2 (6 bases each). The CDR3 is 14 amino acids. V lost 2 bases and J lost 6, with 14 bases in between. Germline V gene sequence: CDR1 SGHTA, CDR2 FQGTGA.

The chain joins TRBV18 to TRBJ2-7; 8 bases are a match to TRBD1. The CDR3 has 15 amino acids. V dropped 1 base and J dropped 4; count of bases not matched to a gene: 6. CDR1 and CDR2 from the germline V gene are KGHSH and LQKENI. The CDR3 coding sequence is TGTGCCAGCTCACCACAGGGCAGGGGGCAGTACGAGCAGTACTTC. As protein: CASSPQGRGQYEQYF. Full variable domain (remainder filled in from reference TRBV18 and TRBJ2-7): NAGVMQNPRHLVRRRGQEARLRCSPMKGHSHVYWYRQLPEEGLKFMVYLQKENIIDESGMPKERFSAEFPKEGPSILRIQQVVRGDSAAYFCASSPQGRGQYEQYFGPGTRLTVT.

The V call is TRBV4-1, the J call TRBJ2-2, with D tentatively TRBD2 (5 bases). The CDR3 is 16 residues long. V lost 0 bases, J lost 6 bases, and 14 bases lay in between. The germline CDR1 and CDR2 sequences are MGHRA and YSYEKL. Here the CDR3 DNA reads TGCGCCAGCAGCCAAGATATCACTAGTCGCGCCGGGGAGCTGTTTTTT. Its protein is CASSQDITSRAGELFF.

The chain employs TRBV10-2 and TRBJ2-1, with D uncertain. Per germline, CDR1 WSHSY and CDR2 SAAADI. Trimming left V 3 bases short and J 9 bases short, with 15 bases between. CDR3 size: 14 residues. The CDR3 loop reads CASSDGLGVGEQFF. The CDR3, as DNA: TGCGCCAGCAGTGATGGCCTAGGAGTGGGTGAGCAGTTCTTC.

The chain employs TRBV7-2 and TRBJ2-3; a possible D gene is TRBD2 (6 bases). V lost 4 bases to trimming and J lost 14 bases, with 16 bases between them. Germline V lookup: CDR1 SGHTA, CDR2 FQGNSA. This CDR3 comprises 12 residues. CDR3 bases: TGTGCCAGCAGCTCTCGCATCGGGAGAAGGTATTTT. It encodes CASSSRIGRRYF.

The chain has TRBV7-3 and TRBJ2-7, with TRBD1 matching 9 bases. V lost 6 bases, J lost 3 bases, and 12 bases stayed unmatched. Germline assignment: CDR1 SGHTA and CDR2 FQGTGA. CDR3 length: 16 residues. The CDR3 nucleotides are TGTGCCAGCAGTTTATACCCGACAGGGGGGTTCTACGAGCAGTACTTC. Protein: CASSLYPTGGFYEQYF. Full variable domain (missing parts from reference TRBV7-3 and TRBJ2-7): GAGVSQTPSNKVTEKGKYVELRCDPISGHTALYWYRQSLGQGPEFLIYFQGTGAADDSGLPNDRFFAVRPEGSVSTLKIQRTERGDSAVYLCASSLYPTGGFYEQYFGPGTRLTVT.

This clone was counted once. The rearrangement links TRBV5-4 to TRBJ2-2; 9 bases map to TRBD2. The CDR3 length is 16 residues. V trimming: 6 bases; J trimming: 1 base; junction bases outside the gene matches: 7. CDR1 and CDR2 (germline): SGHNT, YYREEE (reference sequence). The CDR3 region has the DNA TGTGCCAGCATGTCCGGACTAGCGAGGAACACCGGGGAGCTGTTTTTT. Residues: CASMSGLARNTGELFF. The variable domain in full, with the rest retrieved from reference TRBV5-4 and TRBJ2-2, is ETGVTQSPTHLIKTRGQQVTLRCSSQSGHNTVSWYQQALGQGPQFIFQYYREEENGRGNFPPRFSGLQFPNYSSELNVNALELDDSALYLCASMSGLARNTGELFFGEGSRLTVL.

The rearrangement links TRBV7-9 to TRBJ1-1; D is possibly TRBD1 (6 bases). V was shortened by 6 bases and J by 3 bases, with 20 bases between the two germline ends. CDR1 is SEHNR and CDR2 is FQNEAQ in the germline V gene (reference sequence). The CDR3 totals 16 residues. The CDR3 sequence is CASSFPPGGSDTEAFF. The DNA for the CDR3 is TGTGCCAGCAGTTTCCCTCCGGGGGGCTCGGACACTGAAGCTTTCTTT. The complete variable domain, with remaining parts taken from reference TRBV7-9 and TRBJ1-1, reads DTGVSQNPRHKITKRGQNVTFRCDPISEHNRLYWYRQTLGQGPEFLTYFQNEAQLEKSRLLSDRFSAERPKGSFSTLEIQRTEQGDSAMYLCASSFPPGGSDTEAFFGQGTRLTVV.

This clone was counted once. The rearrangement uses TRBV6-5 and TRBJ2-1; 11 bases match TRBD2. The CDR3 totals 14 residues. Losses at the gene ends were 6 bases for V and 9 bases for J; bases not matched to a gene: 7. Germline V gene data show CDR1 as MNHEY and CDR2 as SVGAGI. The CDR3 loop is CASRASGRQSEQFF. DNA of the CDR3: TGTGCCAGCAGAGCTAGCGGGAGGCAGAGTGAGCAGTTCTTC.

The CDR3 DNA reads as TGTGCCAGCAGCCAAGGTGGGACAGGGCACTATGGCTACACCTTC. The encoded protein is CASSQGGTGHYGYTF. The rearrangement joins TRBV3-1 (or the pseudogene TRBV3-2) to TRBJ1-2; 9 bases align to TRBD1. With 1 base clipped from V and 3 bases from J, the junction kept 3 bases outside the gene matches. Germline CDR1 and CDR2: LGHDT and YNNKEL (reference sequence). This CDR3 comprises 15 residues.

CDR3 loop: CASSGVSGSQYF. The CDR3 bases are TGTGCCAGCAGCGGGGTTAGCGGGTCCCAGTACTTC. This chain links TRBV9 with TRBJ2-5; 7 bases are a match to TRBD2. The CDR3 has 12 amino acids. CDR1 is SGDLS and CDR2 is YYNGEE in the germline V gene. V shed 3 bases and J 9 bases; nucleotides not matched to a gene: 5. The full variable domain, rest sourced from reference TRBV9 and TRBJ2-5, is DSGVTQTPKHLITATGQRVTLRCSPRSGDLSVYWYQQSLDQGLQFLIQYYNGEERAKGNILERFSAQQFPDLHSELNLSSLELGDSALYFCASSGVSGSQYFGPGTRLLVL.